This section outlines one T cell receptor beta chain sequence together with its context. Its antigen is still unknown. Repertoires were generated with immunoSEQ multiplex PCR, while TCRdb's copy carries only in-frame clones and drops some. The data hold 2 million to 3 million clones, with approximately 93% observed a single time. This sample was taken from a study of shared clonotypes between healthy human individuals. With V trimmed by 4 bases and J by 4 bases, 9 bases remained unmatched. CDR1 SGHNT and CDR2 YYREEE come from the germline V gene (reference sequence). The CDR3 contains 15 residues. Study-wide results and limits: When compared with the clonotypes that were shared by all four sorted-subset donors, the non-shared clonotypes turned out to have lower generation probabilities. Generally, naive subsets came out with larger estimated richness than memory subsets.

The sequence was collected from a man aged 18 to 35 in good health. Some clones in this sample may be carry-over from other donors' samples. V is TRBV5-4 and J is TRBJ1-2, with 8 bases identical to TRBD1. Material: naive CD4+ T cells from PBMCs. Subset reported: CD45RA+ positively selected. The CDR3 reads CASSPGSGQAYGYTF. DNA for the CDR3: TGTGCCAGCAGCCCCGGGTCGGGACAGGCCTATGGCTACACCTTC.